This T cell receptor (beta chain) originates from a study of shared clonotypes between healthy human individuals. J gave up 4 bases and V 3 bases, and 3 bases lay outside the gene matches. The CDR3 has 16 amino acids. Germline V gives CDR1 SGHNT, CDR2 YYREEE (reference sequence). This clone is a singleton in its sample. Generated by immunoSEQ multiplex PCR, the TCRdb table keeps only in-frame clones and is missing some. This repertoire shows 2 million to 3 million clones, approximately 94% found once; its top ten account for roughly 0.39%. The sample comprised naive CD4+ T cells from PBMCs. Subset indicated: CD45RA+ positively selected. The rearrangement joins TRBV5-4 to TRBJ2-2; TRBD2 aligns across 13 bases. This sequence originates from a man between 18 and 35 years old in good health. Some clones in this sample may be carry-over from other donors' samples. CDR3 nucleotides: TGTGCCAGCAGCTCCCGGACTAGCGGGAGCACCGGGGAGCTGTTTTTT. Translated: CASSSRTSGSTGELFF.